Detailed here is one T cell receptor beta chain. Sequencing used cDNA as its template, made by extracting RNA and reverse transcribing it. Here immunoSEQ multiplex PCR was the method, and the copy in TCRdb shows in-frame clones only, minus some. This table has approximately 150,000 clones, roughly 58% appearing once. These data originate in a study of CD8+ T cells in alopecia areata. Treatment reported: oral pan-JAK inhibitor, 5-10 mg twice daily. Source: CD4+ T cells sorted from blood, taken at approximately week 56, from a patient treated with tofacitinib. The TCR was taken from a human donor with alopecia areata.

This chain's CDR3 is CASSLDQALGYGYTF. The CDR3 DNA is TGTGCCAGCAGCTTAGACCAGGCCCTGGGATATGGCTACACCTTC. The gene calls are TRBV7-9 and TRBJ1-2; D is ambiguous. The CDR3 sequence is 15 residues long. The V gene lost 1 base and the J gene lost 5 bases, with 14 bases spanning the gap. Germline values: CDR1 SEHNR, CDR2 FQNEAQ (reference sequence). Filled out from reference TRBV7-9 and TRBJ1-2, the complete variable domain reads DTGVSQNPRHKITKRGQNVTFRCDPISEHNRLYWYRQTLGQGPEFLTYFQNEAQLEKSRLLSDRFSAERPKGSFSTLEIQRTEQGDSAMYLCASSLDQALGYGYTFGSGTRLTVV.